Each of the 24 T cell receptor beta chains below was sequenced from the same sample in a study of human T cells and chemical hapten exposure. TCRdb ran MiXCR on the RACE reads and lists one entry per CDR3 protein. Of about 110,000 distinct CDR3 sequences in the sample, about a tenth were seen once. Time point denoted: patch test 2, 6 weeks after DPC sensitization. Described treatment: therapeutic diphenylcyclopropenone sensitization with weekly scalp DPC. Sequencing was performed on whole blood, taken in connection with sensitization to the hapten diphenylcyclopropenone (DPC). Receptors were obtained from a woman aged 40 to 50 with alopecia areata. Some clones in this sample may be carry-over from other donors' samples.

This rearrangement joins TRBV10-2 to TRBJ2-3; no reliable D call. The germline CDR1 and CDR2 sequences are WSHSY and SAAADI. The CDR3 runs to 10 residues. Deletions cut 3 bases from V and 9 bases from J, with 4 bases between. The CDR3 sequence: CASSDDTQYF. The CDR3 DNA follows: TGCGCCAGCAGTGATGACACGCAGTATTTT.

The table lists this clonotype with a few counts. The V call is TRBV2, the J call TRBJ1-5; D is unresolved. Deletions cut 1 base from V and 0 bases from J, with 7 bases between. The CDR3 is 15 residues long. CDR1 is SNHLY, CDR2 FYNNEI, per germline. The CDR3 DNA reads as TGTGCCAGCAGTGAAGGGCAGGCTAGCAATCAGCCCCAGCATTTT. Its protein product is CASSEGQASNQPQHF.

There are a few counts of this clonotype. V usage is TRBV5-1 and J usage is TRBJ2-5; possibly TRBD2 for D (6 bases). Trimming took 4 bases from V and 4 from J, leaving 17 bases between them. CDR1 SGHRS and CDR2 YFSETQ come from the germline V gene. CDR3 size: 15 residues. The CDR3 region is CASSLSSSVGETQYF. The CDR3 coding sequence is TGCGCCAGCAGCCTGAGCTCTAGCGTAGGAGAGACCCAGTACTTC.

This clonotype was counted only a few times. The rearrangement uses TRBV30 and TRBJ1-4, with D possibly matching TRBD1 (5 bases). This CDR3 comprises 14 residues. Trimming took 0 bases from V and 5 from J, leaving 10 bases between them. Germline lookup yields CDR1 GTSNPN and CDR2 SVGIG (reference sequence). The CDR3 sequence: CAWSVGTGNEKLFF. Here the CDR3 DNA reads TGTGCCTGGAGTGTGGGGACGGGGAATGAAAAACTGTTTTTT.

This clonotype showed up just a few times. The chain uses TRBV2 and TRBJ1-2; D gene ambiguous. With 3 bases removed from V and 0 bases from J, the gap between germline ends came to 11 bases. The CDR3 loop spans 15 amino acids. CDR1 is SNHLY, CDR2 FYNNEI, per germline. The DNA for the CDR3 is TGTGCCAGCAGTGAGGTTCACGGTCCTAACTATGGCTACACCTTC. This encodes CASSEVHGPNYGYTF. Looking up the rest from reference TRBV2 and TRBJ1-2 gives the full variable domain: EPEVTQTPSHQVTQMGQEVILRCVPISNHLYFYWYRQILGQKVEFLVSFYNNEISEKSEIFDDQFSVERPDGSNFTLKIRSTKLEDSAMYFCASSEVHGPNYGYTFGSGTRLTVV.

This clonotype was recorded many times. CDR3 amino acids: CASSQEELAGGRYNEQFF. The CDR3 DNA follows: TGCGCCAGCAGCCAAGAGGAGCTAGCGGGGGGGCGGTACAATGAGCAGTTCTTC. The J gene is TRBJ2-1, the V gene TRBV4-3, with 12 bases identical to TRBD2. The CDR3 loop spans 18 amino acids. Losses at the gene ends were 0 bases for V and 4 bases for J; bases not matched to a gene: 7. The germline gives CDR1 LGHNA, CDR2 YSLEER.

This clonotype occurred a few times. V is TRBV13 and J is TRBJ2-7; 8 positions agree with TRBD2. CDR1 is PRHDT, CDR2 FYEKMQ, per germline (reference sequence). Trimming removed 6 bases from V and 3 bases from J; junction bases left unmatched: 16. The CDR3 totals 17 residues. This CDR3 is CASRGISSGGTIYEQYF. The CDR3, as DNA: TGTGCCAGCAGGGGCATTAGCAGCGGGGGTACGATCTACGAGCAGTACTTC.

The V gene is TRBV28, the J gene TRBJ1-2; the D gene is possibly TRBD1 (6 bases). V was trimmed by 7 bases and J by 4 bases, leaving 13 bases between them. The CDR3 is 13 amino acids. Per germline, CDR1 MDHEN and CDR2 SYDVKM. The CDR3 nucleotides read TGTGCCAGCAAGACCCCAGGGGTCTATGGCTACACCTTC. Protein sequence: CASKTPGVYGYTF.

This clonotype was seen a few times. This rearrangement joins TRBV20-1 to TRBJ2-7, with TRBD1 matching 9 bases. V dropped 3 bases and J dropped 3; count of bases not matched to a gene: 9. Germline V gene lookup returns CDR1 DFQATT and CDR2 SNEGSKA (reference sequence). The CDR3 has 15 residues. The DNA for the CDR3 is TGCAGTGCTAGGGACAGGGGCAGAAGCCACTACGAGCAGTACTTC. Translated, it gives CSARDRGRSHYEQYF.

This clonotype was counted between two and nine times. The J gene is TRBJ2-1, the V gene TRBV7-6; D perhaps matches TRBD1 (6 bases). The V end was cut by 3 bases, the J end by 0 bases, with 18 bases between. Germline CDR1 and CDR2: SGHVS and FNYEAQ. CDR3 length equals 18 residues. The CDR3 region has the DNA TGTGCCAGCAGCTTTGAAACACTCAGGGGTCCCTCCTACAATGAGCAGTTCTTC. Protein product: CASSFETLRGPSYNEQFF. The whole variable domain, filled in from reference TRBV7-6 and TRBJ2-1, reads GAGVSQSPRYKVTKRGQDVALRCDPISGHVSLYWYRQALGQGPEFLTYFNYEAQQDKSGLPNDRFSAERPEGSISTLTIQRTEQRDSAMYRCASSFETLRGPSYNEQFFGPGTRLTVL.

This clonotype was counted ten times or more. The rearrangement uses TRBV6-2 or TRBV6-3 and TRBJ2-1; 8 bases map to TRBD2. The CDR3 is made up of 14 amino acids. Germline CDR1 MNHEY, CDR2 SVGEGT. After removal of 8 bases from V and 9 bases from J, the junction contained 12 bases not matched to a gene. The CDR3 bases are TGTGCCAGCGGTCCGGCGGGGGGATTTGTTGAGCAGTTCTTC. Translated: CASGPAGGFVEQFF.

This clonotype was observed a handful of times. The chain has TRBV7-2 and TRBJ2-5; D ambiguous. The CDR3 loop spans 14 amino acids. Germline lookup yields CDR1 SGHTA and CDR2 FQGNSA. V lost 1 base and J lost 1, with 7 bases in between. CDR3 amino acids: CASSLDSTQETQYF. CDR3 DNA sequence: TGTGCCAGCAGCTTAGACAGTACCCAAGAGACCCAGTACTTC.

The V gene is TRBV28, the J gene TRBJ1-3; 7 bases map to TRBD1. The V and J ends lost 7 bases and 0 bases, in that order; junction bases with no gene match: 3. Germline V gene lookup returns CDR1 MDHEN and CDR2 SYDVKM. CDR3 size: 14 residues. The CDR3 DNA sequence: TGTGCCAGCACCAGACAGGGCTCTGGAAACACCATATATTTT. It specifies CASTRQGSGNTIYF.

This clonotype was seen a handful of times. The chain recombines TRBV6-6 with TRBJ2-7; maybe TRBD2 (7 bases). This CDR3 region has 14 residues. Trimming cost V 10 bases and J 1 base, with 17 bases left between them. Per the germline V gene, CDR1 is MNHNY and CDR2 is SVGAGI (reference sequence). In DNA form, the CDR3 reads TGTGCCACCACTCGGGGGGCAGAGTCCTACGAGCAGTACTTC. Translating gives CATTRGAESYEQYF.

This clonotype was seen repeatedly, ten times or more. The chain has TRBV12-3 or TRBV12-4 and TRBJ1-1, with D unclear. Trimming removed 5 bases at V and 4 bases at J, with 8 bases between. CDR3 size: 12 residues. The CDR3 reads CASSLWSTEAFF. The CDR3 coding sequence is TGTGCCAGCAGTCTGTGGTCCACTGAAGCTTTCTTT.

This clonotype was seen a handful of times. The V call is TRBV5-1, the J call TRBJ1-4, with no clear D. There are 16 residues in the CDR3. The V gene's germline CDR1 is SGHRS and CDR2 YFSETQ. Trimming removed 0 bases at V and 0 bases at J, with 9 bases between. The CDR3 spells CASSLVGVATNEKLFF. CDR3 sequence (DNA): TGCGCCAGCAGCTTGGTAGGAGTTGCAACTAATGAAAAACTGTTTTTT.

This clonotype appeared a few times. V and J are TRBV3-1 and TRBJ1-6; D call uncertain. The CDR3 covers 14 residues. Trimming took 5 bases from V and 5 from J, leaving 10 bases between them. The germline CDR1 and CDR2 sequences are LGHDT and YNNKEL (reference sequence). The CDR3 reads CASSTTDDNSPLHF. CDR3 sequence (DNA): TGTGCCAGCAGCACTACAGATGATAATTCACCCCTCCACTTT.

This clonotype has only a few counts. This rearrangement joins TRBV7-6 to TRBJ2-1, with D unresolved. Germline-derived CDR1 and CDR2 are SGHVS and FNYEAQ. V lost 0 bases and J 4 bases, leaving 10 bases between the germline ends. The CDR3 contains 15 residues. The CDR3: CASSLAPAVYNEQFF. CDR3 bases: TGTGCCAGCAGCTTAGCGCCGGCAGTTTACAATGAGCAGTTCTTC.

This clonotype was detected many times. This rearrangement joins TRBV5-1 to TRBJ1-2; a weak D match, TRBD1 (6 bases). Trimming left V 5 bases short and J 4 bases short, with 12 bases between. Germline CDR1 reads SGHRS; CDR2 reads YFSETQ. This CDR3 is 13 amino acids long. CDR3 residues: CASRPGQSYGYTF. The DNA for the CDR3 is TGCGCCAGCAGACCAGGACAGAGCTATGGCTACACCTTC.

This clonotype was counted ten times or more. The V call is TRBV5-1, the J call TRBJ2-7; D possibly matches TRBD1 or TRBD2 (5 bases each). Germline CDR1 reads SGHRS; CDR2 reads YFSETQ. This CDR3 is built from 15 residues. V gave up 4 bases and J gave up 2 bases, with 16 bases separating them. This CDR3 reads CASSPTGTNTYEQYF. For the CDR3, the DNA is TGCGCCAGCAGCCCAACCGGGACGAACACCTACGAGCAGTACTTC.

The CDR3 is CSARDTSGGGSDTQYF. CDR3 DNA: TGCAGTGCTAGAGATACCAGCGGGGGAGGATCAGATACGCAGTATTTT. V gene TRBV20-1 combines with J gene TRBJ2-3; TRBD2 matches 8 bases. The CDR3 contains 16 residues. Germline V gene data show CDR1 as DFQATT and CDR2 as SNEGSKA (reference sequence). V lost 0 bases and J lost 4; bases outside the gene matches: 9.

The V and J genes are TRBV4-1 and TRBJ2-3, with 8 bases identical to TRBD1. Germline CDR1 reads MGHRA; CDR2 reads YSYEKL. With V trimmed by 1 base and J by 5 bases, 11 bases remained unmatched. This CDR3 spans 17 amino acids. In nucleotides, the CDR3 is TGCGCCAGCAGCCAAGTAAGGGGCAGGGGGCTAGGAGATACGCAGTATTTT. It encodes CASSQVRGRGLGDTQYF.

This sequence joins TRBV13 and TRBJ2-7; 11 nucleotides agree with TRBD2. The CDR3 spans 14 residues. V shed 5 bases, J shed 7 bases, and the junction held 7 bases outside the gene matches. The germline CDR1 and CDR2 sequences are PRHDT and FYEKMQ (reference sequence). The CDR3 loop reads CASSLSGGAVEQYF. The CDR3 region has the DNA TGTGCCAGCAGCCTTAGCGGGGGGGCTGTTGAGCAGTACTTC.

In its sample, this clonotype was seen many times. The chain employs TRBV11-2 and TRBJ1-1; D is possibly TRBD1 (6 bases). Trimming pared 1 base from V and 3 bases from J, leaving 9 bases between. The germline V gene has CDR1 SGHAT and CDR2 FQNNGV. This CDR3 comprises 14 residues. The DNA of the CDR3 is TGTGCCAGCAGCTTAGTTCAGGGGTACACTGAAGCTTTCTTT. Its translation is CASSLVQGYTEAFF.